The 15 T cell receptor beta chains in this list originate from one sample, sequenced in a study of T cell responses to AZD1222 COVID-19 vaccine. Here immunoSEQ multiplex PCR was the method, and the copy in TCRdb shows in-frame clones only, minus some. The data hold approximately 100,000 clones, with around 84% observed a single time. The source material was peripheral blood, sampled 28 days after the second AZD1222 dose. The receptors originated from an adult who received the AZD1222 COVID-19 vaccine.

The J gene is TRBJ1-1, the V gene TRBV6-2 or TRBV6-3; TRBD1 aligns across 10 bases. From germline, CDR1 is MNHEY and CDR2 SVGEGT. The V segment lost 5 bases and the J segment 0 bases; nucleotides outside the gene matches: 12. CDR3 length equals 18 residues. The CDR3 DNA reads TGTGCCAGCAGTAAACTAGCCCCGGGACAGGGGATGAACACTGAAGCTTTCTTT. Translating gives CASSKLAPGQGMNTEAFF.

This clone was observed a single time. The V call is TRBV7-8, the J call TRBJ2-5; unclear D gene. The V and J ends lost 3 bases and 5 bases respectively, with 10 bases between them. The CDR3 is made up of 13 amino acids. Germline CDR1 reads SGHVS; CDR2 reads FQNEAQ. CDR3 bases: TGTGCCAGCAGCTTTACGGTTGGGGAGACCCAGTACTTC. Translated, it gives CASSFTVGETQYF.

This chain connects TRBV29-1 to TRBJ2-5, with a weak D call TRBD1 (7 bases). Germline-derived CDR1 and CDR2 are SQVTM and ANQGSEA. Trimming left V 4 bases short and J 5 bases short, with 11 bases between. The CDR3 contains 12 residues. CDR3: CSVGAGGETQYF. The CDR3 DNA follows: TGCAGCGTTGGGGCAGGGGGGGAGACCCAGTACTTC.

The rearrangement joins TRBV5-1 to TRBJ1-4, with D hard to call. CDR1 and CDR2 from the germline V gene are SGHRS and YFSETQ. The CDR3 sequence is 15 residues long. Trimming shortened V by 1 base and J by 6 bases, and 13 bases separated the two germline ends. CDR3 bases: TGCGCCAGCAGCTTGTATGCGACGGCCGATGAAAAACTGTTTTTT. Encoded protein: CASSLYATADEKLFF.

CDR3 bases: TGCAGCGTTGTTGTGGCGGCAGATACGCAGTATTTT. Protein sequence: CSVVVAADTQYF. The chain employs TRBV29-1 and TRBJ2-3; D not certain. Germline loops: CDR1 SQVTM, CDR2 ANQGSEA. Trimming shortened V by 4 bases and J by 4 bases, and 9 bases separated the two germline ends. This CDR3 spans 12 amino acids.

This CDR3 reads CASSPLPRGATDTQYF. CDR3 coding DNA: TGTGCCAGCTCACCACTTCCCAGGGGAGCGACAGATACGCAGTATTTT. The chain couples TRBV18 to TRBJ2-3, with D perhaps TRBD1 (6 bases). Trimming removed 1 base at V and 3 bases at J, with 14 bases between. CDR3 size: 16 residues. Per the germline V gene, CDR1 is KGHSH and CDR2 is LQKENI.

The chain employs TRBV29-1 and TRBJ1-1, with D perhaps TRBD1 (5 bases). Germline CDR1 and CDR2: SQVTM and ANQGSEA. Trimming removed 4 bases at V and 6 bases at J, with 12 bases between. This CDR3 comprises 12 residues. The CDR3 protein is CSVGGLSAEAFF. The CDR3 DNA follows: TGCAGCGTTGGGGGACTCTCAGCTGAAGCTTTCTTT.

As concerns this clone: Compared with germline, one end of the junction differs, possibly owing to a read error. The chain recombines TRBV4-2 with TRBJ1-1; TRBD1 might be the D (6 bases). CDR1 and CDR2 (germline): LGHNA, YNFKEQ. The CDR3 length is 17 residues. The CDR3 DNA follows: TGTGCCAGCAGTCAAGGGGGGACGGGGGACATGAACACTGAAGCTTTCTTT. Translation gives CASSQGGTGDMNTEAFF.

The J gene is TRBJ2-7, the V gene TRBV18; the match to TRBD1 covers 8 bases. Losses at the gene ends were 3 bases for V and 1 base for J; bases not matched to a gene: 8. Looked up from germline, CDR1 is KGHSH and CDR2 is LQKENI. The CDR3 runs to 16 residues. DNA of the CDR3: TGTGCCAGCTCACCGAACCGGGACAGGCTATCCTACGAGCAGTACTTC. Amino acids: CASSPNRDRLSYEQYF.

The chain recombines TRBV7-8 with TRBJ1-1; maybe TRBD1 (5 bases). The germline V gene has CDR1 SGHVS and CDR2 FQNEAQ. CDR3 length: 16 residues. Deletions cut 4 bases from V and 6 bases from J, with 21 bases between. The CDR3 reads CASSSGRGRARPEAFF. CDR3 sequence (DNA): TGTGCCAGCAGCTCAGGGAGGGGTCGAGCCCGCCCTGAAGCTTTCTTT.

V gene TRBV7-2 combines with J gene TRBJ2-5, with 8 bases aligning to TRBD2. CDR1 and CDR2 from the germline V gene are SGHTA and FQGNSA. There are 16 residues in the CDR3. After removal of 1 base from V and 0 bases from J, the junction contained 4 bases not matched to a gene. The CDR3 reads CASSLGVAGHQETQYF. The CDR3 DNA follows: TGTGCCAGCAGCTTAGGGGTAGCGGGGCACCAAGAGACCCAGTACTTC.

The chain recombines TRBV10-2 with TRBJ2-1; D might be TRBD1 (5 bases). CDR1 is WSHSY, CDR2 SAAADI, per germline. V lost 7 bases and J lost 0, with 13 bases in between. CDR3 length: 15 residues. The CDR3: CASKQGQSSYNEQFF. In DNA form, the CDR3 reads TGCGCCAGCAAGCAGGGCCAAAGCTCCTACAATGAGCAGTTCTTC.

This clone was recorded a few times. In DNA, the CDR3 is TGTGCCAGTAGTACATTACCGGGAGACGAGCAGTACTTC. Protein product: CASSTLPGDEQYF. The chain carries TRBV19 and TRBJ2-7, with D tentatively TRBD2 (6 bases). The CDR3 spans 13 residues. Germline V gene data show CDR1 as LNHDA and CDR2 as SQIVND (reference sequence). V dropped 4 bases and J dropped 5 bases, with 12 bases sitting between them.

The chain links TRBV5-8 to TRBJ2-4; D is uncertain. The germline V gene has CDR1 SGHTS and CDR2 YDEGEE. Trimming left V 3 bases short and J 1 base short, with 14 bases between. This CDR3 comprises 16 residues. CDR3 sequence (DNA): TGTGCCAGCAGCTACACCAGAACTGGGGCCAAAAACATTCAGTACTTC. Amino acids: CASSYTRTGAKNIQYF.

The V and J genes are TRBV19 and TRBJ1-1; D gene uncertain. V gave up 3 bases and J gave up 5 bases, with 10 bases separating them. Looked up from germline, CDR1 is LNHDA and CDR2 is SQIVND (reference sequence). CDR3 length: 13 amino acids. CDR3 amino acids: CASSILGRTEAFF. The DNA for the CDR3 is TGTGCCAGTAGTATTCTCGGGAGGACTGAAGCTTTCTTT. The variable domain in full, completed from reference TRBV19 and TRBJ1-1, reads DGGITQSPKYLFRKEGQNVTLSCEQNLNHDAMYWYRQDPGQGLRLIYYSQIVNDFQKGDIAEGYSVSREKKESFPLTVTSAQKNPTAFYLCASSILGRTEAFFGQGTRLTVV.